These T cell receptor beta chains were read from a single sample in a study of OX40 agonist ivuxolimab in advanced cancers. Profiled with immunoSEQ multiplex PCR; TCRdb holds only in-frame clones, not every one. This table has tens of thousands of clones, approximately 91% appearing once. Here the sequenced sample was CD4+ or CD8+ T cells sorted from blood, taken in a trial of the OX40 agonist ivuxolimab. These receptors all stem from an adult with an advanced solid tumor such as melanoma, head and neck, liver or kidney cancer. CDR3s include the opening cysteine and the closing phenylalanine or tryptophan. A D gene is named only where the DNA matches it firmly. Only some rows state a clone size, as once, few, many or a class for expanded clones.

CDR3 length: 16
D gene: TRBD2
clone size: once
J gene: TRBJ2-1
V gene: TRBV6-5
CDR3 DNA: TGTGCCAGCAGTTACTCTACTAGCGGCGATTACAATGAGCAGTTCTTC
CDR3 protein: CASSYSTSGDYNEQFF

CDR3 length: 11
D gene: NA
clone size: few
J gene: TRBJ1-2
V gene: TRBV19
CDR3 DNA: TGTGCCAGTAGTATAGGCGGCGGCTACACCTTC
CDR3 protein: CASSIGGGYTF

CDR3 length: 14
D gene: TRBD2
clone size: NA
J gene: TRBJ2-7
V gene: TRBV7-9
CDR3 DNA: TGTGCCAGCAGTCTCAGCGGGAGTGAGGGGGAGCAGTACTTC
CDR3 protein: CASSLSGSEGEQYF

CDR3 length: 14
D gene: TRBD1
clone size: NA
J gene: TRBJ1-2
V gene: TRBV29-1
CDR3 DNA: TGCAGCGTTGAGGAAGGGGGCTCGGCAGTTGGCTACACCTTC
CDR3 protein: CSVEEGGSAVGYTF

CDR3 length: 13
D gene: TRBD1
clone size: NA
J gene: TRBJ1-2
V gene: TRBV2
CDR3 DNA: TGTGCCAGCAACCACAGGGGAAACTATGGCTACACCTTC
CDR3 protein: CASNHRGNYGYTF

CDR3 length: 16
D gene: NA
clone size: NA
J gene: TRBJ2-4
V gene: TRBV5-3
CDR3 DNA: TGTGCCAGAAGCTTGGCCGTTGGGCTAGCCAAAAACATTCAGTACTTC
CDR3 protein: CARSLAVGLAKNIQYF

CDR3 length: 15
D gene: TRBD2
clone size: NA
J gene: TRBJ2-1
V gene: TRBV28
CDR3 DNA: TGTGCCAGCAGTTGGAGCGGGGACTTCTACAATGAGCAGTTCTTC
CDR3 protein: CASSWSGDFYNEQFF

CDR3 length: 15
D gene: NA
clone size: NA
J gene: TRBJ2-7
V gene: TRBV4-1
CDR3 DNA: TGCGCCAGCAGCCCCTTGAGTACAGGGTCCTACGAGCAGTACTTC
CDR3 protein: CASSPLSTGSYEQYF

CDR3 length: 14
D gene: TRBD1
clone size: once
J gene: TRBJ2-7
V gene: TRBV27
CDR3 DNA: TGTGCCAGCAGTTATAAAAACAGGGGCTACGAGCAGTACTTC
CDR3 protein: CASSYKNRGYEQYF

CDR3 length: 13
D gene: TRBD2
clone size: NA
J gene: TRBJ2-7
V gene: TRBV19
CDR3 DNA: TGTGCCAGTAGCACTAGCGGAACCTACGAGCAGTACTTC
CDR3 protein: CASSTSGTYEQYF

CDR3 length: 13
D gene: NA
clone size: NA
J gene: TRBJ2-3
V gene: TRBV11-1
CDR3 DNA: TGTGCCAGCAGCCTTCGGTGGGTCAATACGCAGTATTTT
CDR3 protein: CASSLRWVNTQYF

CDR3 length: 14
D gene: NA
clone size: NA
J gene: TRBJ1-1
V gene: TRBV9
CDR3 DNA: TGTGCCAGCAGCCCTAGTAGTATGAACACTGAAGCTTTCTTT
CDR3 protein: CASSPSSMNTEAFF

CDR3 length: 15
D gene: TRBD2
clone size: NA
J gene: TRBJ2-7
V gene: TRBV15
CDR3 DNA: TGTGCCACCAGCCTGGTGGGGGAGGGATCCTACGAGCAGTACTTC
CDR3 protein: CATSLVGEGSYEQYF

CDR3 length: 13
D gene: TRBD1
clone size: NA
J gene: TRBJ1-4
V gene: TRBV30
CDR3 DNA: TGTGCCTGGGGGACAGGGCTTGGTGAAAAACTGTTTTTT
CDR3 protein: CAWGTGLGEKLFF

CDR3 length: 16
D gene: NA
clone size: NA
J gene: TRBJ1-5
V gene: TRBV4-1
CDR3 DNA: TGCGCCAGCAGCCAAGATCTTGGGCAGGATGGCCAGCCCCAGCATTTT
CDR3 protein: CASSQDLGQDGQPQHF

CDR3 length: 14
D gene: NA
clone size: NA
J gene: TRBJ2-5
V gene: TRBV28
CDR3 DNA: TGTGCCAGCAGTCTCCCCACACCGCAAGAGACCCAGTACTTC
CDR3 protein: CASSLPTPQETQYF

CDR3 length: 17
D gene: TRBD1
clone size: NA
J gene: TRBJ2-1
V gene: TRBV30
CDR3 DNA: TGTGCCTGGAGTGGAAAGTTCGAGGGGGCTCAGTACAATGAGCAGTTCTTC
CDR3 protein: CAWSGKFEGAQYNEQFF

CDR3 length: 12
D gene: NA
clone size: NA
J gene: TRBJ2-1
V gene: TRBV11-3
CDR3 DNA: TGTGCCAGCAGCACGCCAGGATCTGAGCAGTTCTTC
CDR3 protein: CASSTPGSEQFF

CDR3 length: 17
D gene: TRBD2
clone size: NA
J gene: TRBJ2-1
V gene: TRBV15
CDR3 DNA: TGTGCCACCAGCAGAGATCGGGGACTACAACTCTACAATGAGCAGTTCTTC
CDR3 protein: CATSRDRGLQLYNEQFF

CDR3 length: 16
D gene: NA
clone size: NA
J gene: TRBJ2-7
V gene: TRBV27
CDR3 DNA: TGTGCCAGCAGCGGAGAACGACGGGAATACCCCTACGAGCAGTACTTC
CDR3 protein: CASSGERREYPYEQYF

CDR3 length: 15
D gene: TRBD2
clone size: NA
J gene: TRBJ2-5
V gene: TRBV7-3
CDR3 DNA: TGTGCCAGCAGCCCAGGGACTAGCGGGGGAGAGACCCAGTACTTC
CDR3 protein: CASSPGTSGGETQYF

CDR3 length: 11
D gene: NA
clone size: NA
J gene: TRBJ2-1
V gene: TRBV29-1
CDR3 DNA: TGCAGCGTTCGTGTCTACAATGAGCAGTTCTTC
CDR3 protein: CSVRVYNEQFF

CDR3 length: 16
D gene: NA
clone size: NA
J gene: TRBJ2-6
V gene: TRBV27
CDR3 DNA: TGTGCCAGCAGTTTCGCAGGGGGGACTGGGGCCAACGTCCTGACTTTC
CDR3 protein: CASSFAGGTGANVLTF

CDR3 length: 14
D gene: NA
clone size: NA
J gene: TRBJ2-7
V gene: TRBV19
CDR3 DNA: TGTGCCAGTAGGCCCTGGCAGAGCTCCTACGAGCAGTACTTC
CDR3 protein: CASRPWQSSYEQYF

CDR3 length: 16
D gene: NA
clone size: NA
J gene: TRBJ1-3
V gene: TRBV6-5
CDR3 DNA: TGTGCCAGCAGTTACTCGAATCCCAGGGGTGAGGACACCATATATTTT
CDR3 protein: CASSYSNPRGEDTIYF

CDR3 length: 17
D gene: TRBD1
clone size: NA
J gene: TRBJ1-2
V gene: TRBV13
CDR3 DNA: TGTGCCAGCAGCTTTTTTGGGACAGGGGGCTTCTCCTATGGCTACACCTTC
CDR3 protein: CASSFFGTGGFSYGYTF

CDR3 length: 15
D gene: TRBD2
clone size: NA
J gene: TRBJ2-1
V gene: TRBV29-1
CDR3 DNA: TGCAGCGTCGGGGGGGGGCATTTGCCAGGCAATGAGCAGTTCTTC
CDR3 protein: CSVGGGHLPGNEQFF

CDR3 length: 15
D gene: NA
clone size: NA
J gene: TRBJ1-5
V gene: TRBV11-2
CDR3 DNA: TGTGCCAGCAGCTTGGGTCAACAGTCAAATCAGCCCCAGCATTTT
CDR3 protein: CASSLGQQSNQPQHF

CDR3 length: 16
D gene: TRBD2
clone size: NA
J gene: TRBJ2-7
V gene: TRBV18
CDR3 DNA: TGTGCCAGCTCACCACCTTCGGGACTAGCGAACTACGAGCAGTACTTC
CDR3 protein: CASSPPSGLANYEQYF

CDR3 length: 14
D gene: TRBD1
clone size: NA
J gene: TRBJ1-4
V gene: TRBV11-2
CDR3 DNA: TGTGCCAGCAGGGGGGGACAGGAGTATGAAAAACTGTTTTTT
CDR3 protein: CASRGGQEYEKLFF

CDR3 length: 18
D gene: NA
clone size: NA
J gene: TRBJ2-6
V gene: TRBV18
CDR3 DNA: TGTGCCAGCTCACCCCCGGGACGGAAGGACTCTGGGGCCAACGTCCTGACTTTC
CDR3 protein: CASSPPGRKDSGANVLTF

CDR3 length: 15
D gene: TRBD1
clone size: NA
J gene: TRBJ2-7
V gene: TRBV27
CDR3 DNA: TGTGCCAGCACCGACGGGACAGCTGACTCCTACGAGCAGTACTTC
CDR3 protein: CASTDGTADSYEQYF

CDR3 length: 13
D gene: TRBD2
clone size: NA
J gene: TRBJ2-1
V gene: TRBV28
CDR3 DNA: TGTGCCAGCGGGAGGGGACTTTACAATGAGCAGTTCTTC
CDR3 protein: CASGRGLYNEQFF

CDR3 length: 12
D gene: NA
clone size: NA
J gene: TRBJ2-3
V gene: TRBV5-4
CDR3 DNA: TGTGCCAGCAGCTTAAGCGAGGATACGCAGTATTTT
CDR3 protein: CASSLSEDTQYF

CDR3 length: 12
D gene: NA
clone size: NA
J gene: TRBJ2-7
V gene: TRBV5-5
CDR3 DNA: TGTGCCAGCAGCTTGTCGGACTACGAGCAGTACTTC
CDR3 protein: CASSLSDYEQYF

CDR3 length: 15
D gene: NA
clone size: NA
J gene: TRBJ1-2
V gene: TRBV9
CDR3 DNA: TGTGCCAGCAGCGTAATAGATGGAGGGATCTATGGCTACACCTTC
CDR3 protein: CASSVIDGGIYGYTF

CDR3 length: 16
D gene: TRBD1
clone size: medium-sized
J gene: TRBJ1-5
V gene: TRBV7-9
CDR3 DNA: TGTGCCAGCAGCCCCCGAATGCAGGGGGCTCGGCAGCCCCAGCATTTT
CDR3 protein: CASSPRMQGARQPQHF

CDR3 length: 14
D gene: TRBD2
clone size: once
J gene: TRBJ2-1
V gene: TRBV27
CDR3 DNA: TGTGCCAGCTTACGGACTAGCTTCCACAATGAGCAGTTCTTC
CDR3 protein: CASLRTSFHNEQFF

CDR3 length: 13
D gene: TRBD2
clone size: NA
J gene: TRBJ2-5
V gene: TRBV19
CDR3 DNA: TGTGCCAGTAAGGGAGGGTTCTGGGAGACCCAGTACTTC
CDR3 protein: CASKGGFWETQYF

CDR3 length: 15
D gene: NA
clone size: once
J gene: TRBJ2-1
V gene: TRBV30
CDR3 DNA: TGTGCCTGGAGTGTCCGGGCGGGAATCCCGTCGGGGCAGTTCTTC
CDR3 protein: CAWSVRAGIPSGQFF

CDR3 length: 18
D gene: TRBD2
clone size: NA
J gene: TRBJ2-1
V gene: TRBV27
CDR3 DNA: TGTGCCAGCAGTTTTTACATTCCCGGGACTAGCGGCCTCAATGAGCAGTTCTTC
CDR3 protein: CASSFYIPGTSGLNEQFF

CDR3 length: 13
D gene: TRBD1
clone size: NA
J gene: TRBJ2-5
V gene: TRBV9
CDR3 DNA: TGTGCCAGCAGCGTCGGGACAGGGGGAGCCCAGTACTTC
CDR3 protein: CASSVGTGGAQYF

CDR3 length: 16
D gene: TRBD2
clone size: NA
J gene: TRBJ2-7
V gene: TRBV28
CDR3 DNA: TGTGCCAGCAGTTATGCCTCCGGGACTAGTAGCTACGAGCAGTACTTC
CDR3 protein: CASSYASGTSSYEQYF

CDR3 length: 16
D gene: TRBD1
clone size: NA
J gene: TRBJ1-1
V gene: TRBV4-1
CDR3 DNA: TGCGCCAGCAGCCAAGAGAGGGGGCGAATGAACACTGAAGCTTTCTTT
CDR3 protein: CASSQERGRMNTEAFF

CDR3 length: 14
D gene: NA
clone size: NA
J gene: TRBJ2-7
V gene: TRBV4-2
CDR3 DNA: TGTGCCAGCAGCCAAGCCAAGGGAACCTACGAGCAGTACTTC
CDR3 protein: CASSQAKGTYEQYF

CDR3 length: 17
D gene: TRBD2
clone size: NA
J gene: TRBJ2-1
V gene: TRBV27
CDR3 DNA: TGTGCCAGCAGTTCTCTCCTCGGACTAGCGGGAATCAATGAGCAGTTCTTC
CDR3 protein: CASSSLLGLAGINEQFF

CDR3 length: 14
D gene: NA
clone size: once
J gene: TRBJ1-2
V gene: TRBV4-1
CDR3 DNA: TGCGCCAGCAGCCAAGATTCCGGATTCTATGGCTACACCTTC
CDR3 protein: CASSQDSGFYGYTF

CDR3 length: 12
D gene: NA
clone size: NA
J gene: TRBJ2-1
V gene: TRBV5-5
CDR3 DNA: TGTGCCAGCAGCTCGGACGGATATGAGCAGTTCTTC
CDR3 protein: CASSSDGYEQFF

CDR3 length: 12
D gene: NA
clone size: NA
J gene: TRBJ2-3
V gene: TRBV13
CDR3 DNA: TGTGCCAGCAGCTCACGCACAGATACGCAGTATTTT
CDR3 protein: CASSSRTDTQYF